Each of the 30 T cell receptor beta chains below was sequenced from the same sample in a study of shared clonotypes between healthy human individuals. The naive CD8 population came from CD45RO-negative cells selected for CCR7, without terminally differentiated effector memory CD45RA+ cells. Data came from immunoSEQ multiplex PCR; TCRdb stores just in-frame clones and leaves some out. This table holds about 2.1 million clones, more than 85% found once. Sequencing input: naive CD8+ T cells from PBMCs. These receptor sequences come from a man between 18 and 29 years old in good health. Some clones in this sample may be carry-over from other donors' samples.

This clone appeared a single time. CDR3 bases: TGTGCCAGCAGCTTAGTTGCGGGAGAGTTCAATGAGCAGTTCTTC. Protein sequence: CASSLVAGEFNEQFF. The rearrangement joins TRBV11-2 to TRBJ2-1, with 7 bases fitting TRBD2. The CDR3 is 15 residues long. Germline trimming cut 1 base from V and 6 bases from J; bases unmatched to any gene: 6. Germline V lookup: CDR1 SGHAT, CDR2 FQNNGV.

Concerning this clone: Within the sample, other DNA sequences also encode this same CDR3. In nucleotides, the CDR3 is TGTGCCAGCAGCTTAGGTACGGGGGGCTCCTACGAGCAGTACTTC. Translated, it gives CASSLGTGGSYEQYF. The chain employs TRBV11-2 and TRBJ2-7, with 7 bases lining up with TRBD2. Looked up from germline, CDR1 is SGHAT and CDR2 is FQNNGV. This CDR3 has 15 residues. V gave up 1 base and J gave up 0 bases; unmatched junction bases: 3. Drawing the rest from reference TRBV11-2 and TRBJ2-7, the complete variable domain is EAGVAQSPRYKIIEKRQSVAFWCNPISGHATLYWYQQILGQGPKLLIQFQNNGVVDDSQLPKDRFSAERLKGVDSTLKIQPAKLEDSAVYLCASSLGTGGSYEQYFGPGTRLTVT.

The gene calls are TRBV30 and TRBJ1-1; D remains unclear. The CDR3 is 12 residues long. V lost 5 bases and J 1 base, leaving 8 bases between the germline ends. In germline, CDR1 is GTSNPN, CDR2 SVGIG (reference sequence). Here the CDR3 DNA reads TGTGCCTGGGACCTAGGGAACACTGAAGCTTTCTTT. Protein: CAWDLGNTEAFF.

This chain connects TRBV21-1 to TRBJ2-6. TRBV21-1 is shown as a pseudogene. There are 15 residues in the CDR3. The chain's CDR3 is CASSKIGIGANVLTF. The CDR3 DNA reads as TGTGCCAGCAGCAAGATAGGAATTGGGGCCAACGTCCTGACTTTC.

This rearrangement joins TRBV5-1 to TRBJ2-6, with no clear D. The V gene lost 1 base and the J gene lost 1 base, with 6 bases spanning the gap. The CDR3 contains 15 residues. CDR1 is SGHRS and CDR2 is YFSETQ in the germline V gene. CDR3 amino acids: CASSLSISGANVLTF. The CDR3 region has the DNA TGCGCCAGCAGCTTGTCGATTTCTGGGGCCAACGTCCTGACTTTC.

V gene TRBV12-5 combines with J gene TRBJ2-5; 13 bases agree with TRBD2. V dropped 5 bases and J dropped 5; count of bases not matched to a gene: 8. The CDR3 runs 16 residues. Germline V gene sequence: CDR1 LGHNT, CDR2 FRNRAP. CDR3 sequence reads: CASGPGLAGKGETQYF. The CDR3 coding sequence is TGTGCTAGTGGTCCGGGACTAGCGGGAAAGGGGGAGACCCAGTACTTC.

The chain carries TRBV27 and TRBJ2-1, with 10 positions matching TRBD1. CDR3 length: 16 residues. In germline, CDR1 is MNHEY, CDR2 SMNVEV (reference sequence). J lost 7 bases, V lost 3 bases, and 9 bases had no gene match. The CDR3 region is CASSFLAGQGSNEQFF. The CDR3, as DNA: TGTGCCAGCAGTTTTTTGGCGGGACAGGGGTCGAATGAGCAGTTCTTC.

This chain connects TRBV7-7 to TRBJ2-1; weak D call: TRBD2 (5 bases). Germline CDR1 reads SSHAT; CDR2 reads FNYEAQ (reference sequence). V lost 5 bases to trimming and J lost 1 base, with 12 bases between them. The CDR3 spans 15 residues. CDR3 bases: TGTGCCAGCAGCCCCGGGGTGGGATCCTACAATGAGCAGTTCTTC. Its translation is CASSPGVGSYNEQFF.

V gene TRBV4-1 combines with J gene TRBJ1-2; 7 nucleotides agree with TRBD1. With 4 bases clipped from V and 5 bases from J, the junction kept 7 bases outside the gene matches. The CDR3 covers 14 residues. In germline, CDR1 is MGHRA, CDR2 YSYEKL. CDR3 sequence reads: CASSLGQESYGYTF. Written as DNA, the CDR3 is TGCGCCAGCAGCCTTGGACAGGAGTCTTATGGCTACACCTTC.

V is TRBV7-9 and J is TRBJ2-1; a weak D match, TRBD2 (5 bases). V was clipped by 5 bases and J by 12 bases, with 23 bases between them. CDR3 length: 15 amino acids. Germline lookup yields CDR1 SEHNR and CDR2 FQNEAQ (reference sequence). The CDR3, as DNA: TGTGCCAGCAGCCCACGAGGCCTGGGAGAAACTTCGCAGTTCTTC. This sequence encodes CASSPRGLGETSQFF.

The V call is TRBV28, the J call TRBJ2-2; perhaps D is TRBD1 or TRBD2 (5 bases each). Trimming stripped 4 bases from V and 0 bases from J, with 12 bases between. Germline assignment: CDR1 MDHEN and CDR2 SYDVKM. The CDR3 runs to 16 residues. The chain's CDR3 is CASSWWDLTNTGELFF. CDR3 DNA: TGTGCCAGCAGTTGGTGGGACCTGACGAACACCGGGGAGCTGTTTTTT.

The gene calls are TRBV7-9 and TRBJ2-7, with unresolved D. Germline CDR1 reads SEHNR; CDR2 reads FQNEAQ (reference sequence). This CDR3 has 13 residues. Trimming removed 2 bases from V and 5 bases from J, with 10 bases in between. CDR3 amino acids: CASSLLSGNEQYF. The CDR3 coding sequence is TGTGCCAGCAGCTTACTGAGTGGGAACGAGCAGTACTTC.

The gene calls are TRBV4-3 and TRBJ1-4; TRBD1 might be the D (5 bases). The germline gives CDR1 LGHNA, CDR2 YSLEER. V was cut by 4 bases and J by 11 bases, with 14 bases left in between. The CDR3 consists of 13 residues. CDR3 protein: CASSLGTGEKLFF. Here the CDR3 DNA reads TGCGCCAGCAGCCTCGGAACGGGGGAGAAACTGTTTTTT.

The chain links TRBV6-5 to TRBJ2-7; 8 bases map to TRBD2. CDR3 length: 14 amino acids. Germline assignment: CDR1 MNHEY and CDR2 SVGAGI. V shed 3 bases and J 2 bases; nucleotides not matched to a gene: 3. CDR3 residues: CASSYGLAPYEQYF. The CDR3 nucleotides read TGTGCCAGCAGTTATGGACTAGCCCCCTACGAGCAGTACTTC.

V and J are TRBV14 and TRBJ1-4; 7 bases match TRBD1. V shed 4 bases and J 7 bases; nucleotides not matched to a gene: 9. The CDR3 contains 15 residues. CDR1 is SGHDN and CDR2 is FVKESK in the germline V gene. Here the CDR3 DNA reads TGTGCCAGCAGCCCCCAGGGGGGGGGAAGTGAAAAACTGTTTTTT. The encoded protein is CASSPQGGGSEKLFF.

The chain joins TRBV7-8 to TRBJ2-5; the D gene is possibly TRBD2 (5 bases). This CDR3 region has 14 residues. Germline V gene data show CDR1 as SGHVS and CDR2 as FQNEAQ. The V and J ends lost 5 bases and 1 base respectively, with 11 bases between them. The CDR3 bases are TGTGCCAGCAGCCCTAGCTTGTCCCAAGAGACCCAGTACTTC. It codes for CASSPSLSQETQYF.

The rearrangement uses TRBV7-9 and TRBJ2-7, with D possibly being TRBD1 (6 bases). The V end lost 4 bases, the J end lost 4 bases, and 17 bases lay between the germline ends. This CDR3 contains 15 residues. The germline CDR1 and CDR2 sequences are SEHNR and FQNEAQ (reference sequence). DNA of the CDR3: TGTGCCAGCAGCTCCATTGGGACACAACCATACGAGCAGTACTTC. Encoded protein: CASSSIGTQPYEQYF.

This clone was detected only once. V gene TRBV7-6 combines with J gene TRBJ2-7, with 10 bases fitting TRBD2. V lost 5 bases and J lost 0; bases outside the gene matches: 10. The V gene's germline CDR1 is SGHVS and CDR2 FNYEAQ. This CDR3 is built from 17 residues. DNA of the CDR3: TGTGCCAGCAGCCCGCGGGGAGTAGCGGGAGGCTCCTACGAGCAGTACTTC. Encoded protein: CASSPRGVAGGSYEQYF.

The V call is TRBV5-6, the J call TRBJ2-1, with D perhaps matching TRBD1 or TRBD2 (6 bases each). CDR1 SGHDT and CDR2 YYEEEE come from the germline V gene. The CDR3 spans 13 residues. V dropped 3 bases and J dropped 7 bases, with 11 bases sitting between them. The CDR3 spells CASSSLGGNEQFF. CDR3 nucleotide sequence: TGTGCCAGCAGCTCCCTAGGGGGGAATGAGCAGTTCTTC.

This rearrangement joins TRBV7-8 to TRBJ2-1; 12 bases are shared with TRBD2. The V gene's germline CDR1 is SGHVS and CDR2 FQNEAQ. Trimming took 1 base from V and 9 from J; bases not matched to a gene: 7. The CDR3 length is 16 residues. CDR3 residues: CASSLVRLAGVGEQFF. The CDR3 DNA reads TGTGCCAGCAGCTTAGTGCGACTAGCGGGAGTCGGTGAGCAGTTCTTC.

The V gene is TRBV9, the J gene TRBJ2-3; the D is unclear. The CDR3 has 15 residues. V gave up 4 bases and J gave up 5 bases, with 17 bases separating them. Germline V CDR1 and CDR2: SGDLS, YYNGEE. The CDR3 is CASSLERNIRDTQYF. The CDR3 nucleotides are TGTGCCAGCAGCCTTGAGAGAAATATCCGAGATACGCAGTATTTT.

CDR3 sequence: CASKTDPDYEQYF. The CDR3 DNA follows: TGTGCCAGCAAGACAGACCCAGACTACGAGCAGTACTTC. This chain connects TRBV6-1 to TRBJ2-7, with D tentatively TRBD1 (5 bases). The CDR3 is 13 amino acids. Germline loops: CDR1 MNHNS, CDR2 SASEGT. Trimming pared 7 bases from V and 3 bases from J, leaving 13 bases between.

This clone was seen only once. V is TRBV19 and J is TRBJ1-5; tentatively, D is TRBD1 (6 bases). V gave up 5 bases and J gave up 0 bases, with 17 bases separating them. Germline V gives CDR1 LNHDA, CDR2 SQIVND (reference sequence). The length of the CDR3 is 17 residues. The CDR3 spells CASSSLGGWGSNQPQHF. In DNA form, the CDR3 reads TGTGCCAGTAGTTCCCTGGGGGGCTGGGGTAGCAATCAGCCCCAGCATTTT.

Of note for this clone: Other DNA sequences of this sample code for an identical CDR3. The rearrangement links TRBV9 to TRBJ2-7, with 9 bases aligning to TRBD1. The CDR3 extends over 14 amino acids. After removal of 3 bases from V and 4 bases from J, the junction contained 5 bases not matched to a gene. Germline V gives CDR1 SGDLS, CDR2 YYNGEE. CDR3 coding DNA: TGTGCCAGCAGCGCACAGGGGGCGCCTTACGAGCAGTACTTC. This gives the protein CASSAQGAPYEQYF.

The V gene is TRBV7-6, the J gene TRBJ2-7; TRBD1 matches 8 bases. The germline V gene has CDR1 SGHVS and CDR2 FNYEAQ. V dropped 3 bases and J dropped 2; count of bases not matched to a gene: 6. CDR3 length: 15 residues. The CDR3 bases are TGTGCCAGCAGCTTTTTGGGACAGGAGCCCTACGAGCAGTACTTC. Its protein is CASSFLGQEPYEQYF. The full variable domain, its missing parts supplied by reference TRBV7-6 and TRBJ2-7, is GAGVSQSPRYKVTKRGQDVALRCDPISGHVSLYWYRQALGQGPEFLTYFNYEAQQDKSGLPNDRFSAERPEGSISTLTIQRTEQRDSAMYRCASSFLGQEPYEQYFGPGTRLTVT.

The V call is TRBV28, the J call TRBJ2-3; TRBD2 matches 12 bases. The CDR3 covers 15 residues. V dropped 5 bases and J dropped 6; count of bases not matched to a gene: 6. The germline CDR1 and CDR2 sequences are MDHEN and SYDVKM. CDR3 DNA sequence: TGTGCCAGCAGTGTCCTAGCGGGAGGGGATGATACGCAGTATTTT. It encodes CASSVLAGGDDTQYF.

The chain carries TRBV5-5 and TRBJ2-7; TRBD2 matches at 7 bases. After removal of 0 bases from V and 2 bases from J, the junction contained 5 bases not matched to a gene. The CDR3 runs 15 residues. From germline, CDR1 is SGHKS and CDR2 YYEKEE (reference sequence). Here the CDR3 DNA reads TGTGCCAGCAGCTTGGAAAGCGGGATCACCTACGAGCAGTACTTC. Translating it yields CASSLESGITYEQYF.

The V and J genes are TRBV11-2 and TRBJ2-1, with D possibly TRBD2 on 6 matching bases. V dropped 5 bases and J dropped 1 base, with 18 bases sitting between them. This CDR3 comprises 17 residues. Germline V gene lookup returns CDR1 SGHAT and CDR2 FQNNGV. DNA for the CDR3: TGTGCCAGCAGCCAACTGATAAGGCGGGGTTCCTACAATGAGCAGTTCTTC. This sequence encodes CASSQLIRRGSYNEQFF.

The chain employs TRBV2 and TRBJ2-2, with 11 bases that match TRBD2. Looked up from germline, CDR1 is SNHLY and CDR2 is FYNNEI. The ends lost 2 bases at V and 4 bases at J; junction bases unmatched: 6. This CDR3 spans 17 amino acids. The CDR3 region has the DNA TGTGCCAGCAGTGAAAGCACTAGCGGGAGAGGCACCGGGGAGCTGTTTTTT. Protein sequence: CASSESTSGRGTGELFF.

This chain links TRBV9 with TRBJ1-2; 7 positions match TRBD1. CDR1 and CDR2 (germline): SGDLS, YYNGEE. The CDR3 extends over 18 amino acids. The junction had 11 bases not matched to a gene; V was cut back by 0 bases and J by 0 bases. The chain's CDR3 is CASSVAPDRTTTNYGYTF. The CDR3 DNA reads as TGTGCCAGCAGCGTAGCCCCGGACAGGACAACTACTAACTATGGCTACACCTTC.